The T cell receptor (beta chain) described here comes from a study of somatic mutations in cytotoxic T cells in rheumatoid arthritis. Across the whole study: Sorted by flow to nearly 100% purity were some V beta antibody-stained T-cell populations, including V beta1+ cells sequenced for TCRB. Study results and limitations: A significant difference in CD8+ T-cell clonality was not found between rheumatoid arthritis patients and age-matched healthy controls.

Comment on this clone: What it binds is unknown.

Trimming took off 5 bases at V and 5 bases at J, with 15 bases between the two ends. Looked up from germline, CDR1 is SGHTA and CDR2 is FQGTGA. The length of the CDR3 is 14 residues. Clones were sequenced by immunoSEQ multiplex PCR, and TCRdb holds only the in-frame ones, with some missing. Here the sample spans about 7,100 clones, about 90% being singletons. The J gene is TRBJ2-5, the V gene TRBV7-3, with D possibly being TRBD2 (5 bases). The sequenced sample consisted of CD8+ T cells sorted from blood. The receptor was derived from a middle-aged man with rheumatoid arthritis. The CDR3 region is CASSERGYSETQYF. The CDR3 DNA is TGTGCCAGCAGCGAGCGAGGGTATAGCGAGACCCAGTACTTC.